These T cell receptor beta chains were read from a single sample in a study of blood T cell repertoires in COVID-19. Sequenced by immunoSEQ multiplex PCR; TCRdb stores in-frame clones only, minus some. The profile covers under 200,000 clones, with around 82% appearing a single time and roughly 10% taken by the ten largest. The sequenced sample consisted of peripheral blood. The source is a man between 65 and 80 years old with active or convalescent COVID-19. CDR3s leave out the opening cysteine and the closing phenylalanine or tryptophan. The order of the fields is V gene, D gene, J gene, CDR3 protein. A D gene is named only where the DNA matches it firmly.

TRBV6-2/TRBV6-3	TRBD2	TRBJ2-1	ASSPTSGGAGFSNEQF
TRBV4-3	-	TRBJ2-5	ASSQAGPLTGAIETQY
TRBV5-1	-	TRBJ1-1	ASSSGPGGNTEAF
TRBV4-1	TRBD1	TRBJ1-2	ASSQGDREGDGYT
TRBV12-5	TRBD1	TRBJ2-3	ASGLVLGTDLLDTQY
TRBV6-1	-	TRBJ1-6	ASSEPGRGAKDSPLH
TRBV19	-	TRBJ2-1	ASSSIASPSSYNEQF
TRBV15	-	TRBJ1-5	ATSREGGGNQPQH
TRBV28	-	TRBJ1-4	ASIYSTRESNEKLF
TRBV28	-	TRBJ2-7	ASSSPAQGPYEQY
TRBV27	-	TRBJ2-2	ASGWGANTGELF
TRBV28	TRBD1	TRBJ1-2	ASSAQGAPGYGYT
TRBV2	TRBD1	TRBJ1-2	ASKRQGQYYGYT
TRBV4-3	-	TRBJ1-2	ASSQGEGPNYGYT
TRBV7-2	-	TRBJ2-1	ASTPGSGYNEQF
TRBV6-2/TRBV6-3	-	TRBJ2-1	ASSSPGYFLQQF
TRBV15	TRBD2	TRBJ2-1	ATSREGRGLAALKKQF
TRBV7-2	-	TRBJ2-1	ASPGGLRIDDEQF
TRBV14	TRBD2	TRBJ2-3	ASSQDLGLAGGTDTQY
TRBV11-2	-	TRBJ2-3	ASSLPLGQTSTDTQY
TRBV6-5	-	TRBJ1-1	ASSLRGGMSTEAF
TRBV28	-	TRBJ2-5	ASSPLPGWERRETQY
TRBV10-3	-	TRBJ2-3	AISERTDTQY
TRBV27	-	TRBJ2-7	ASSSGYEQY
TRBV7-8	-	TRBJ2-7	ASSLASTLGGEQY
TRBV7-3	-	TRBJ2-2	ASSPGDTGELF
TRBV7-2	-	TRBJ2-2	ASSPAPGSYGELF
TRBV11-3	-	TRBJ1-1	ASSSGGVNTEAF
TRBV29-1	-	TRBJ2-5	SARPGSSETQY
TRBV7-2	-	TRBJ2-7	ASSWERSYEQY
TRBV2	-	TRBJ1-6	ASSRTGNNSPLH
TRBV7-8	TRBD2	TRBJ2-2	ASSSWLAGEDTGELF
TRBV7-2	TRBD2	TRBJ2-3	ASSKPIAGGPADTQY
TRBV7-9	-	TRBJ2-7	ASSYRDISYEQY
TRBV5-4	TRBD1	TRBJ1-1	ASSSRTGMNTEAF
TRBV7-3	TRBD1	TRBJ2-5	ASSSTPDRGQETQY
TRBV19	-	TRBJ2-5	ASRDGPGKAQY
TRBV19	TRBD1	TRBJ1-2	ASSNLRGHGYT
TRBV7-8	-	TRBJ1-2	ASSLASFYGYT